The present TCR beta chain was sequenced within a study of cytomegalovirus exposure and HLA in healthy donors listed by TCRdb under 2017. With respect to the entire study: In an earlier analysis of fewer than 750 of the donors, around 300 Gb of sequence data and 117 million unique TCR beta sequences from roughly 180 million T cells were reported. Approximately 330 gigabases of sequencing data and 91 million or so unique TCR sequences made up an early release that covered approximately 700 HLA-typed donors. Of the roughly 420 genotyped donors, 75% to 85% were placed in the genetic ancestry cluster associated with self-reported Caucasian donors. The aim of the study was to test whether cataloging public T cell receptors could identify signatures of past pathogen exposure. The study profiled the T cell repertoires of hundreds of subjects by immunosequencing and related them to cytomegalovirus serostatus. A separate validation cohort of about 110 different subjects was used in addition to the roughly 640-subject first cohort. To predict cytomegalovirus infection status, the study combined high-throughput TCR immunosequencing, statistical association of individual TCRs with disease status, and machine learning. A later analysis re-examined previously published TCR beta repertoires from more than 650 donors and added high-resolution HLA genotyping to investigate patterns of TCR occurrence. Rather than drawing on any new phenotypic data, the later analysis identified candidate immune exposures from TCR beta sequences and the way those sequences occurred across donors. In an earlier analysis of 500 to 650 of the donors, high-throughput TCR beta sequencing was used to judge whether each TCR beta V gene segment behaved as functional or pseudogenic. Donor age, sex, ethnicity and CMV serostatus were collected together with the repertoire data. In a later genetic analysis, genome-wide SNP genotypes for about three fifths of the roughly 670 donors were used, and that subset was treated as a discovery cohort. All discovery cohort repertoires had been generated using a single sequencing platform. HLA typing included class I and class II loci at four-digit resolution. The number of donors typed differed by locus, with 629-630 for A, B, C, DRB1 and DQB1, 522 for DQA1, under 610 for DPA1, and under 490 for DPB1. Four or five DR-DQ haplotypes were handled as single units for association and clustering because linkage in the cohort was strong. On average, around 240,000 unique TCR beta nucleotide sequences were sequenced per donor among about 400 genotyped donors of the cohort, with roughly 18% of those sequences being non-productive. What the study reported, not specific to this receptor: CMV serostatus was the only immune exposure information available for the cohort. Only TCR beta chains were sequenced in this cohort, and the absence of alpha or paired-chain data limited detectable features. The classifier was reported to diagnose cytomegalovirus status with high specificity and sensitivity in both the original cohort and the validation cohort. In a later analysis, HLA-associated TCR beta chains were found to be more clonally expanded and to have lower generation probabilities than equally common non-associated chains. According to a later genetic analysis, donors in an Asian-associated ancestry cluster had fewer N-insertions in productive TCRs than the roughly 700-donor mean. A further reported finding was that TCR beta sequences accurately predicted the HLA-A and HLA-B alleles for most subjects in the first cohort. Because HLA typing was missing for some donors at each locus, association tests included only the typed subset. In a later analysis, the rate of TCR association differed among HLA loci, with DRB1 alleles having the most associated TCRs and HLA-C alleles having the fewest. In vitro tests confirmed that a few of the cytomegalovirus-associated TCR beta chains recognize cytomegalovirus antigens. Linkage disequilibrium might explain the correlated functional status among segregating V segments, but an unknown experimental factor could not be excluded. The sequencing pipeline was judged likely to have produced a cluster of highly shared sequence variants as a technical artifact. When HLA alleles, especially DR and DQ, strongly co-occurred, attributing TCR associations to individual alleles was difficult. A total of 150 to 200 TCR beta chains were listed by the study as associated with cytomegalovirus. Roughly 17 rarely observed V segments, including chromosome 9 orphons, were excluded from the earlier analysis of several hundred of the donors because counts were too low. In a later analysis, most CMV-associated TCR beta chains were found to appear HLA-restricted, with HLA associations seemingly driven largely by CMV exposure. Specific HLA alleles were associated with 15,000 to 20,000 TCR beta sequences at a false discovery rate of 0.05 in a later analysis. Across donors, most TCR sequences were observed very rarely, whereas some public TCRs were present in many individuals. The 87-base-pair reads could not distinguish some IMGT-functional V segments, including TRBV6-2 and TRBV6-3, so those segments were excluded. A later analysis reported that several top co-occurrence clusters appeared linked to parvovirus B19, influenza, CMV and Epstein-Barr virus. According to the authors, the approach could potentially be generalized to other disease states and immunological phenotypes. Roughly uniform sequencing depth across donors was assumed in presence/absence analyses, although this assumption may not hold. An earlier analysis of around 500 of the donors showed that most TCR beta V segments appeared in productive rearrangements either about 87% or about 30% of the time, which broadly matched IMGT annotations. In a later genetic analysis, a missense DCLRE1C variant was associated with V-gene and J-gene trimming of TCR beta chains, and the association was replicated in an independent cohort.

For this clone: Its antigen specificity is not known. No much larger clone is present one base from it, and per-base qualities are unavailable.

Libraries were made using the immunoSEQ multiplex PCR assay. For the multiplex PCR, a mixture combining 60 forward primers for TCR Vbeta segments and 13 reverse primers for TCR Jbeta segments was used. A multiplex PCR assay on genomic DNA amplified the CDR3 region of rearranged TCR beta genes. Amplified TCR beta libraries were sequenced as 87-base-pair reads on the Illumina HiSeq System. The authors' pipeline ran thus. Across the 700 or so repertoires, a later analysis counted 80 million or so unique TCR beta chains, approximately 10 million of which were shared by at least two donors. A nearest-neighbor algorithm error-corrected the raw reads and collapsed the reads into unique sequences, merging closely related sequences to remove PCR and sequencing errors. To assign V, D and J gene segments, CDR3 sequences were aligned to IMGT reference sequences. For a sequence to be retained, a match of at least six nucleotides to both a V gene segment and a J gene segment was required. A rearrangement counted as productive if the CDR3 had no stop codons and remained in frame with V and J, and every other rearrangement counted as non-productive. Following IMGT convention, CDR3 was defined as the stretch from the second conserved V-encoded cysteine to the conserved J-encoded phenylalanine. The earlier analysis of 500 to 750 of the donors excluded any sequence lacking an unambiguous match to a single V gene segment. In an earlier analysis of 587 of the donors, V segments were called functional above 56.7% productive rearrangements and were called segregating when the between-donor standard deviation exceeded 5%. A statistical classification framework was built for diagnosing cytomegalovirus status from the catalog of TCR beta chain sequences. In a later analysis, V and J genes were assigned by comparing TCR nucleotide sequences against IMGT/GENE-DB human TR gene sequences. The TCRdist pipeline was used in a later analysis to assign CDR3 sequences and most-parsimonious VDJ recombination scenarios. In a later analysis, each TCR beta chain was defined by its CDR3 amino acid sequence together with its V-gene family, and reads without a unique V-gene family were excluded. To address suspected cross-contamination and a sequencing artifact, a later analysis removed around 600 highly shared, low-generation-probability nucleotide sequences. A later analysis calculated a clonal expansion index for each public chain from normalized within-repertoire ranks of inferred template counts. A later analysis computed generation probabilities with a VDJ recombination model fitted to out-of-frame rearrangements, and checked the results against IGoR. Hypergeometric tests were used in a later analysis to score TCR-TCR, TCR-HLA and TCR-CMV co-occurrence, with a repertoire-size bias correction applied to the TCR pairs. False discovery rates were estimated in a later analysis by permuting HLA or CMV assignments 20 times. In a later analysis, co-occurring TCRs were grouped using DBSCAN, with TCRdist sequence similarity added in when clustering inside HLA-allele-positive subsets. Repertoires with fewer than 30,000 or more than 120,000 public chains were left out of co-occurrence clustering, as were five repertoires with anomalous nucleotide sharing. TCRdb provides this immuneACCESS table in a form limited to in-frame rearrangements. Some clones are lacking; in checked studies, under half of them reflect an unresolved V gene, and why the rest are absent is not known. The V and J calls and the clone size are those of that table, but D and trimming were determined from the DNA. The sample table holds around 150,000 clones, of which around 80% were seen once. Of the sample, around 8% falls within the top ten clones.

The cohort was made up of approximately 670 healthy bone marrow donors. At the time of sampling, every cohort member was nominally healthy, though immune exposures that went unrecorded were likely present. The donor was CMV seropositive and was included in the group of 300 or so seropositive cohort members. A peripheral blood sample was provided by each donor, and peripheral blood mononuclear cells were used for TCR beta sequencing. Genomic DNA was extracted from the blood cell samples with the Qiagen DNeasy Blood Extraction Kit. The V end loses 4 bases and the J end loses 9 bases, and a stretch of 13 bases separates them. The CDR1 and CDR2 encoded by the germline V gene are SGHAT and FQNNGV. Counted from cysteine to phenylalanine, this CDR3 has 13 amino acids. This entry keeps only the CDR3 DNA: 39 bases, framed from base 1.

This sequence was found in a woman in her forties in good health and CMV-seropositive. The sequencing input was PBMCs. Recombination joined TRBV11-2 with TRBJ2-1; the D gene is perhaps TRBD1, on 6 matching bases. The CDR3 region reads CASSWGQGSEQFF. The nucleotide sequence is given as TGTGCCAGCAGCTGGGGGCAGGGGAGTGAGCAGTTCTTC. The full variable domain, completed from the reference TRBV11-2 and TRBJ2-1 proteins outside the CDR3, reads EAGVAQSPRYKIIEKRQSVAFWCNPISGHATLYWYQQILGQGPKLLIQFQNNGVVDDSQLPKDRFSAERLKGVDSTLKIQPAKLEDSAVYLCASSWGQGSEQFFGPGTRLTVL.